This TCR beta chain was sequenced for a study of blood T cell repertoires in COVID-19. Study-wide context: The samples span acute and convalescent COVID-19 from the United States, Italy and Spain. T cells, B-cell-depleted T cells, or PBMCs supplied cDNA or gDNA.

As originally analysed: Estimation of nucleated cell counts was performed using reference gene primer amplification. Profiled with immunoSEQ multiplex PCR; TCRdb holds only in-frame clones, not every one. That table gives V, J and clone size, and the DNA gave D and trimming. The profile shows hundreds of thousands of clones, 89% of them singletons. Looked up from germline, CDR1 is SGHNT and CDR2 is YYREEE (reference sequence). Trimming at V came to 8 bases and at J to 1 base, leaving 12 bases not matched to a gene. This CDR3 is 16 amino acids long. Seattle's enrolled individuals joined amid active infection and were then monitored longitudinally.

The specimen sequenced was peripheral blood. The chain uses TRBV5-4 and TRBJ1-5, with 7 bases fitting TRBD1. This receptor was taken from a woman aged 25-40 years with COVID-19, enrolled during active disease. The CDR3 DNA reads as TGTGCCAGGACAGGGAGCGAGGTCATAAGCAATCAGCCCCAGCATTTT. Residues: CARTGSEVISNQPQHF.